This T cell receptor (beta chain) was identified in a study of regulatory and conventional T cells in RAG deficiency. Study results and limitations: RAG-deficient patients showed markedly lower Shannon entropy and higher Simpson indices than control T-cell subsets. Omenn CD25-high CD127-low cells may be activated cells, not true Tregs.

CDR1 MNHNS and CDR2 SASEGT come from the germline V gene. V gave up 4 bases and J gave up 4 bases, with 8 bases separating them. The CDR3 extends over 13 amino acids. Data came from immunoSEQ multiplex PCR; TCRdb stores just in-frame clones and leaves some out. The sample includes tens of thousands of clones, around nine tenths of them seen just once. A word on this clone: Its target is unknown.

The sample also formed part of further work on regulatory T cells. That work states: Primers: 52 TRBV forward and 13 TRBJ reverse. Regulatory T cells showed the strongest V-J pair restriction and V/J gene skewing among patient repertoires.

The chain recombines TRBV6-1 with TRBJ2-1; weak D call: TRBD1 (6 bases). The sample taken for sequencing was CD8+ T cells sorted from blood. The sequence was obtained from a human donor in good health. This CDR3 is CASSGQEYNEQFF. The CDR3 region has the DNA TGTGCCAGCAGTGGACAGGAGTACAATGAGCAGTTCTTC.